This entry is about one TCR beta chain. Its antigen is as yet unknown. These data belong to a study of cytomegalovirus exposure and HLA in healthy donors. About the research overall: In an early release, HLA-typed donors contributed 80 million to 95 million unique TCR sequences.

The PCR had 60 Vbeta and 13 Jbeta primers. Data came from immunoSEQ multiplex PCR; TCRdb stores just in-frame clones and leaves some out. Of 110,000 to 150,000 clones in the sample, nearly 80% are singletons; the top ten hold about 5%. General study findings and limits: The listing of roughly 160 TCR beta chains classed them as cytomegalovirus-associated. Specificity for CMV antigens was confirmed in vitro for a few of the CMV-associated chains. Available immune exposure information was restricted to CMV serostatus only.

With 5 bases clipped from V and 6 bases from J, the junction kept 12 bases outside the gene matches. The germline gives CDR1 SGHAT, CDR2 FQNNGV. The CDR3 has 15 residues. This clonotype originated in a male donor in good health and CMV-seronegative. The J gene is TRBJ1-1, the V gene TRBV11-2; 7 bases fit TRBD1. Material for sequencing was PBMCs. The CDR3 coding sequence is TGTGCCAGCAGCCCACAGACAGGGTTGATTGCTGAAGCTTTCTTT. It encodes CASSPQTGLIAEAFF.